The rows below give T cell receptor beta chains drawn from one sample of a study of graft-versus-host responses after intestinal transplantation. Assay used: immunoSEQ multiplex PCR; TCRdb lists only in-frame clones, some missing. The sample records about 96,000 clones, about nine tenths being singletons. These receptors are not linked to any known antigen. This specimen was unstimulated CD4+ T cells sorted from spleen or lymph node cells, taken before intestinal transplant. Receptor source: a human donor who received an intestinal transplant. Each CDR3 is given with its conserved first and last residue. Fields, in order: V gene, clone size, CDR3 protein. Clone size is stated in some rows and not others, as once, few, many or a class when expanded.

>TRBV27|-
CASRRTTSRLAGGAHRSYEQYF
>TRBV6-1|-
CASTPQGPAYEQYF
>TRBV5-1|-
CASSPDGGSANEQFF
>TRBV14|once
CASSQERRGGTYEQYF
>TRBV27|-
CASSLYDRFNTGELFF
>TRBV27|-
CASSDRGVGEQYF
>TRBV15|few
CATSRDWLAGERELFF
>TRBV7-8|-
CASSLEGSISNQPQHF
>TRBV4-1|-
CASSPGQGARYEQYF
>TRBV30|-
CAWTLRTGAYGYTF
>TRBV30|-
CAWSVGISNEQFF